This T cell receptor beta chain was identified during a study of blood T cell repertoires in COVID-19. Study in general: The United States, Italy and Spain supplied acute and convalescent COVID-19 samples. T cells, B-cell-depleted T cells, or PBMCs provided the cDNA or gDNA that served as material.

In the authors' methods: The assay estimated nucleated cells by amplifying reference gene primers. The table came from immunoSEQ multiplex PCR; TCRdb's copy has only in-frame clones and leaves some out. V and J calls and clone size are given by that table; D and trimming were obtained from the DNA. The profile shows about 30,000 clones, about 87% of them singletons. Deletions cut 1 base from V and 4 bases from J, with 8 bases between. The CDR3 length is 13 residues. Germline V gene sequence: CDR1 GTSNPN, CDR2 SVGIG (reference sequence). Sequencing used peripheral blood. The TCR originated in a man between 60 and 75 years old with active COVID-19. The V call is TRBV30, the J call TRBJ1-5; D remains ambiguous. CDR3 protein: CAWSAAGNQPQHF. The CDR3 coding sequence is TGTGCCTGGAGTGCGGCAGGTAATCAGCCCCAGCATTTT.